A single sample is the source of the 20 T cell receptor beta chains below, sequenced in a study of cytomegalovirus exposure and HLA in healthy donors. The study ran its PCR with 60 Vbeta and 13 Jbeta primers. Sequencing used immunoSEQ multiplex PCR; TCRdb keeps in-frame clones, though not all of them. The table records roughly 150,000 clones, around 80% of them present only once. Sequencing used PBMCs. The origin of the receptors is a man aged 35-49 years in good health and CMV-seronegative.

This chain uses TRBV7-2 with TRBJ1-3, with TRBD1 as a possible D gene (6 bases). Germline CDR1 SGHTA, CDR2 FQGNSA. The CDR3 runs to 15 residues. V gave up 0 bases and J gave up 3 bases, with 9 bases separating them. The CDR3 loop reads CASSLAGGGGNTIYF. The CDR3, as DNA: TGTGCCAGCAGCTTAGCAGGGGGGGGTGGAAACACCATATATTTT.

The chain is built from TRBV5-1 and TRBJ2-3; 10 bases are a match to TRBD2. The CDR3 covers 20 residues. Germline V CDR1 and CDR2: SGHRS, YFSETQ. The V gene end was trimmed by 0 bases and the J gene end by 2 bases; junction bases not matched to a gene: 15. CDR3 nucleotide sequence: TGCGCCAGCAGCTTGGTTAGCAGCGGGAGGGCCTCTATACACACAGATACGCAGTATTTT. This gives the protein CASSLVSSGRASIHTDTQYF.

The V gene is TRBV5-1, the J gene TRBJ2-5, with D perhaps matching TRBD2 (7 bases). This CDR3 comprises 15 residues. CDR1 and CDR2 (germline): SGHRS, YFSETQ. V was shortened by 2 bases and J by 5 bases, with 16 bases between the two germline ends. CDR3 sequence (DNA): TGCGCCAGCAGCTTCAGGGGAGGGCCGGAGGAGACCCAGTACTTC. This codes for CASSFRGGPEETQYF.

The chain links TRBV28 to TRBJ2-7, with 10 bases lining up with TRBD2. Germline V gene sequence: CDR1 MDHEN, CDR2 SYDVKM. V lost 5 bases to trimming and J lost 0 bases; unmatched junction nucleotides: 4. The CDR3 consists of 15 residues. The DNA for the CDR3 is TGTGCCAGCAGTGCGGGGACTAGCGTCTCCTACGAGCAGTACTTC. It codes for CASSAGTSVSYEQYF.

The chain joins TRBV19 to TRBJ2-3; 7 bases are a match to TRBD2. V lost 3 bases to trimming and J lost 2 bases; unmatched junction nucleotides: 5. The CDR3 loop spans 15 amino acids. Germline assignment: CDR1 LNHDA and CDR2 SQIVND (reference sequence). CDR3 amino acids: CASSIWLADTDTQYF. The CDR3 region has the DNA TGTGCCAGTAGTATCTGGCTAGCGGACACAGATACGCAGTATTTT.

The gene calls are TRBV21-1 and TRBJ2-7; the D call in the table, TRBD2, was not verified against the DNA. TRBV21-1 has pseudogene status. The CDR3 runs 13 residues. CDR3 region: CASSKRSGIEQYV. The CDR3 DNA reads TGTGCCAGCAGCAAGAGATCCGGGATCGAGCAGTACGTC.

The genes are TRBV5-1 and TRBJ1-1, with D tentatively TRBD1 (5 bases). Trimming took off 0 bases at V and 1 base at J, with 10 bases between the two ends. CDR3 length: 15 residues. Germline assignment: CDR1 SGHRS and CDR2 YFSETQ. The CDR3 protein is CASSLGPQGNTEAFF. Here the CDR3 DNA reads TGCGCCAGCAGCTTGGGGCCTCAGGGGAACACTGAAGCTTTCTTT.

The chain joins TRBV6-5 to TRBJ1-1; D perhaps matches TRBD1 (5 bases). Trimming removed 0 bases from V and 5 bases from J, with 10 bases in between. Germline V lookup: CDR1 MNHEY, CDR2 SVGAGI. CDR3 length: 14 amino acids. Here the CDR3 DNA reads TGTGCCAGCAGTTACTCCGCCGGGGGGACTGAAGCTTTCTTT. Protein sequence: CASSYSAGGTEAFF.

The rearrangement links TRBV29-1 to TRBJ2-5; 9 bases map to TRBD1. The CDR3 loop spans 14 amino acids. Germline loops: CDR1 SQVTM, CDR2 ANQGSEA. The V and J ends lost 6 bases and 5 bases, in that order; junction bases with no gene match: 10. CDR3 sequence (DNA): TGCAGCGTCCGACAGGGGGGGGAAGTGGAGACCCAGTACTTC. It yields the protein CSVRQGGEVETQYF. Full variable domain (rest looked up from reference TRBV29-1 and TRBJ2-5): SAVISQKPSRDICQRGTSLTIQCQVDSQVTMMFWYRQQPGQSLTLIATANQGSEATYESGFVIDKFPISRPNLTFSTLTVSNMSPEDSSIYLCSVRQGGEVETQYFGPGTRLLVL.

This rearrangement joins TRBV5-1 to TRBJ1-1, with 7 bases fitting TRBD1. With V trimmed by 5 bases and J by 1 base, 8 bases remained unmatched. The germline gives CDR1 SGHRS, CDR2 YFSETQ. The CDR3 runs 15 residues. This chain's CDR3 is CASRYTGDPNTEAFF. The DNA of the CDR3 is TGCGCCAGCAGGTATACAGGGGACCCGAACACTGAAGCTTTCTTT.

This clone showed up just a few times. The J gene is TRBJ2-3, the V gene TRBV14; 7 nucleotides align to TRBD2. Germline lookup yields CDR1 SGHDN and CDR2 FVKESK. V was pared by 1 base and J by 3 bases, with 13 bases of the junction left unmatched. The CDR3 sequence is 18 residues long. The CDR3 DNA reads as TGTGCCAGCAGCCAAGGGAGGTCGGGCGGGAGAAGGACAGATACGCAGTATTTT. It yields the protein CASSQGRSGGRRTDTQYF.

The chain employs TRBV28 and TRBJ1-2; maybe TRBD1 (6 bases). CDR3 size: 13 residues. The germline V gene encodes CDR1 MDHEN and CDR2 SYDVKM. V was cut by 6 bases and J by 5 bases, with 13 bases left in between. As DNA, the CDR3 is TGTGCCAGCAGATCAGGGACAAGTTATGGCTACACCTTC. It specifies CASRSGTSYGYTF.

V usage is TRBV11-2 and J usage is TRBJ2-2; the D gene is possibly TRBD1 (5 bases). There are 15 residues in the CDR3. Germline lookup yields CDR1 SGHAT and CDR2 FQNNGV. Trimming took 4 bases from V and 3 from J, leaving 12 bases between them. The CDR3: CASSSLQGYTGELFF. In DNA, the CDR3 is TGTGCCAGCAGCTCTCTCCAGGGTTACACCGGGGAGCTGTTTTTT. The whole variable domain, remainder taken from reference TRBV11-2 and TRBJ2-2, is EAGVAQSPRYKIIEKRQSVAFWCNPISGHATLYWYQQILGQGPKLLIQFQNNGVVDDSQLPKDRFSAERLKGVDSTLKIQPAKLEDSAVYLCASSSLQGYTGELFFGEGSRLTVL.

This chain joins TRBV6-1 and TRBJ2-1, with 8 nucleotides matching TRBD1. The CDR3 is 16 amino acids. V gave up 2 bases and J gave up 6 bases; unmatched junction bases: 9. Germline values: CDR1 MNHNS, CDR2 SASEGT. The CDR3 coding sequence is TGTGCCAGCAGTGAACAAGCAGGGGGCAGGTTCAATGAGCAGTTCTTC. The encoded protein is CASSEQAGGRFNEQFF.

The rearrangement uses TRBV2 and TRBJ1-1, with 12 bases aligning to TRBD1. The CDR3 runs 13 residues. Germline V gene sequence: CDR1 SNHLY, CDR2 FYNNEI. V trimming: 6 bases; J trimming: 14 bases; junction bases outside the gene matches: 10. The CDR3 loop is CASRGQGAGEGFF. CDR3 coding DNA: TGTGCCAGCAGGGGACAGGGGGCCGGGGAGGGCTTCTTT.

The rearrangement uses TRBV19 and TRBJ1-1; perhaps TRBD1 as D (5 bases). Germline V CDR1 and CDR2: LNHDA, SQIVND (reference sequence). The V and J ends lost 2 bases and 3 bases respectively, with 10 bases between them. The CDR3 covers 14 residues. This CDR3 is CASSINRGDTEAFF. DNA for the CDR3: TGTGCCAGTAGTATAAACCGGGGGGACACTGAAGCTTTCTTT.

This chain uses TRBV5-6 with TRBJ2-7; D uncertain. Germline assignment: CDR1 SGHDT and CDR2 YYEEEE. Trimming shortened V by 0 bases and J by 2 bases, and 12 bases separated the two germline ends. The CDR3 is 15 residues long. The CDR3 here is CASSLAGGSPYEQYF. CDR3 DNA: TGTGCCAGCAGCTTGGCCGGCGGCAGCCCCTACGAGCAGTACTTC. Variable domain in full (rest from reference TRBV5-6 and TRBJ2-7): DAGVTQSPTHLIKTRGQQVTLRCSPKSGHDTVSWYQQALGQGPQFIFQYYEEEERQRGNFPDRFSGHQFPNYSSELNVNALLLGDSALYLCASSLAGGSPYEQYFGPGTRLTVT.

The chain links TRBV4-1 to TRBJ2-3; D perhaps matches TRBD2 (6 bases). The ends were cut back, 4 bases at V and 3 bases at J, with 17 bases in the middle. Germline lookup yields CDR1 MGHRA and CDR2 YSYEKL. The CDR3 extends over 16 amino acids. CDR3 DNA sequence: TGCGCCAGCAGCCGCCTGTTTGTGGGAGGTACAGATACGCAGTATTTT. Translated: CASSRLFVGGTDTQYF.

This sequence joins TRBV29-1 and TRBJ2-7; 8 bases line up with TRBD1. The junction had 5 bases not matched to a gene; V was cut back by 4 bases and J by 6 bases. CDR3 size: 12 residues. Germline V gives CDR1 SQVTM, CDR2 ANQGSEA. DNA of the CDR3: TGCAGCGTTGGGACAGGGTGGGCCGAGCAGTACTTC. Its protein product is CSVGTGWAEQYF.

The chain couples TRBV11-2 to TRBJ2-1; D might be TRBD2 (6 bases). The CDR3 runs 12 residues. CDR1 SGHAT and CDR2 FQNNGV come from the germline V gene. Trimming removed 6 bases at V and 6 bases at J, with 9 bases between. This chain's CDR3 is CASRFGGNEQFF. DNA for the CDR3: TGTGCCAGCAGGTTCGGGGGCAATGAGCAGTTCTTC.